This T cell receptor beta chain came from a study of T cell responses to AZD1222 COVID-19 vaccine (dated by TCRdb to about 2021). In terms of the full investigation: AZD1222 recipients given second doses at about 4 weeks or at about 12 weeks were pooled, since spike-specific TCR depth and breadth were not found to differ between the two schedules. A total of approximately 230 trial participants underwent TCR sequencing, of whom roughly 210 received two doses of AZD1222 and some 26 received two doses of the MenACWY control vaccine. Enrollment into the trials was organized by age into subgroups of 18-55, 56-69 and 70-plus years, and those subgroups contained about 150, 27 and 61 TCR-sequenced participants, respectively. Paper-wide results and their limitations: A significant rise in spike-specific TCR breadth and depth was observed after two AZD1222 doses relative to day 0 and relative to MenACWY recipients. The whole spike protein was spanned by vaccine-associated CD4 TCRs, and dominant responses were seen in regions 160-218 and 743-854. Because no samples from the day 14 peak response were available, repertoires could be characterized only after the peak T cell response. Epitopes outside the regions mutated in the B.1.351 and B.1.1.7 variants were reportedly recognized by nearly half of the unique spike-specific TCRs. In the small 56-69-year group, the increase in depth fell short of significance, most likely because of low power. Conclusions about previously exposed vaccinees are limited, since just 6 or 7 AZD1222 recipients were seropositive for SARS-CoV-2 at baseline. Participants were mostly white British and included more females than males, and it was suggested by the authors that clonal diversity may have been underestimated.

From the cysteine up to the phenylalanine, the CDR3 has a length of 12 residues. Only the CDR3 portion is preserved as DNA: 36 bases, with reading frame beginning at the first base. V is pared back by 5 bases and J by 7 bases, with 12 bases lying between the germline termini. In the germline V gene (reference sequence), CDR1 corresponds to LGHDT and CDR2 to YNNKEL. About this clone: No cognate antigen has been identified for it. No per-base quality is available; no much larger clone lies one base away.

The sample's time point label is to be understood as: baseline before first vaccination. Vaccinee samples came from UK trials COV001 and COV002, including a single-blind randomized controlled phase 2/3 trial of AZD1222 (ChAdOx1 nCoV-19) in healthy adults. For TCRbeta chain sequencing, PBMC samples were collected from trial participants at day 0 and at day 28 after the second dose. The CDR3 regions of human TCRbeta chains were subjected to immunosequencing. Under the source paper's analysis protocol: TCRs in the repertoires were matched against a reference library of SARS-CoV-2-specific TCRs that had been generated with the MIRA antigen-specificity platform. Breadth meant the fraction of unique TCRs that were SARS-CoV-2-associated, whereas depth meant the fraction of total T cells that were SARS-CoV-2-associated. Each spike-specific TCR was assigned to its reactive spike region and to a CD4 or CD8 class using the MIRA data. Log10-transformed breadth and depth values were compared by one-way ANOVA with Sidak's multiple comparisons tests. TCRdb stores this immuneACCESS table with in-frame sequences only. Part of the clones is absent; in the studies checked, under half of the shortfall reflects unresolved V genes, and no reason is known for the rest. The DNA was the basis for D and trimming; V, J and clone size are from that table. The sample contains about 120,000 clones, approximately 86% of them found a single time. Around a tenth of the sample is in the top ten clones.

The chain was built from TRBV3-1 (or the pseudogene TRBV3-2) and TRBJ2-7; TRBD1 is a possible D gene, resting on 7 matching bases. The specimen comprised peripheral blood, sampled on day 0 of AZD1222 vaccination. This TCR was recovered from an adult in good health. The nucleotide sequence is given as TGTGCCAGCAGCGGGCAGGGGGGTGAGCAGTACTTC. It specifies CASSGQGGEQYF.